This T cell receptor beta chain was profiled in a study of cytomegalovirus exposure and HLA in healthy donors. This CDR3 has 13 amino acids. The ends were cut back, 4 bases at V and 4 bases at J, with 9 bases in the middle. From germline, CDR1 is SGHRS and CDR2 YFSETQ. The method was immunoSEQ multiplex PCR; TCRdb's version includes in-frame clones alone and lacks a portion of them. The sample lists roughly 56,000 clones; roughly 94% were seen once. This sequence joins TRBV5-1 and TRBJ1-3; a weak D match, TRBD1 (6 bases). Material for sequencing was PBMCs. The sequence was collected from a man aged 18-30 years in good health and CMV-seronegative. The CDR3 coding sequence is TGCGCCAGCAGCAACAGGGCGGGAAACACCATATATTTT. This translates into CASSNRAGNTIYF.